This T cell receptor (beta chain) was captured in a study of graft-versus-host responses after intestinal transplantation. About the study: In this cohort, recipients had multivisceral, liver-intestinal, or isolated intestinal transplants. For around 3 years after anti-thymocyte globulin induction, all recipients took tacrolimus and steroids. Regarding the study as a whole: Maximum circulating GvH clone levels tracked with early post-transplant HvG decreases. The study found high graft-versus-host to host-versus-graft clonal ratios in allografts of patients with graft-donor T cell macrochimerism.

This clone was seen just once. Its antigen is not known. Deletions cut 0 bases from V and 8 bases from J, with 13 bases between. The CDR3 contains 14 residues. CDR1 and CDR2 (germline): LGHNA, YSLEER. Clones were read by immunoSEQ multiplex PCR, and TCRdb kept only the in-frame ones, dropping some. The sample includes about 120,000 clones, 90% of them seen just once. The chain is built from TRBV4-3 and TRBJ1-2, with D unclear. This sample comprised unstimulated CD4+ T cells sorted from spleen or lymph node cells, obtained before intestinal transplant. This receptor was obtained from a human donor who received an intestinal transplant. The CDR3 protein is CASSQEQGPGGYTF. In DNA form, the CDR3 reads TGCGCCAGCAGCCAAGAACAAGGGCCGGGGGGCTACACCTTC.